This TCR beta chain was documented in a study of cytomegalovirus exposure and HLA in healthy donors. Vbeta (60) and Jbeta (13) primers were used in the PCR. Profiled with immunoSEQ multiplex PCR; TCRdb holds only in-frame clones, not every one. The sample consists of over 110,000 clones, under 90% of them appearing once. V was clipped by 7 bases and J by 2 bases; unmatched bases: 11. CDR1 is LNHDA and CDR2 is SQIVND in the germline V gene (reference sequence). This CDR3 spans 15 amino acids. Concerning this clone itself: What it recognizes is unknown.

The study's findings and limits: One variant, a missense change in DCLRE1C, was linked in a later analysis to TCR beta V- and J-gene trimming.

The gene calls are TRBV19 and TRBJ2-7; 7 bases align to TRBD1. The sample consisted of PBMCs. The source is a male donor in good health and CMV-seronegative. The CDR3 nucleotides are TGTGCCAGTAACCCAGGACAGGACATAGCCTACGAGCAGTACTTC. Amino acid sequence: CASNPGQDIAYEQYF.